This TCR beta chain emerged from a study of shared clonotypes between healthy human individuals. This clone was counted between two and nine times. Its antigen is unidentified. Regarding the study as a whole: Limited genetic and exposure-history diversity came from having few donors.

The study enrolled healthy HIV-negative adults without recent acute infections or vaccinations as donors. Memory CD4+ cells were the fraction left after CD45RA+ naive selection. Sequencing was performed with immunoSEQ multiplex PCR; in TCRdb, only in-frame clones are kept and a portion is missing. The data hold some 1.1 million clones, with 60% to 80% observed a single time. V lost 2 bases to trimming and J lost 5 bases, with 10 bases between them. The CDR3 is 14 residues long. Germline V lookup: CDR1 MNHEY, CDR2 SMNVEV (reference sequence). The sequencing input was memory CD4+ T cells from PBMCs. As to subset: CD45RA-negative fraction. The sequence was collected from a young man in good health. Some clones in this sample may be carry-over from other donors' samples. V is TRBV27 and J is TRBJ1-5; D is uncertain. CDR3 nucleotides: TGTGCCAGCAGTTTAGGGTTAGGGTATCAGCCCCAGCATTTT. Its translation: CASSLGLGYQPQHF.